This passage covers 6 T cell receptor beta chains from one sample sequenced in a study of blood T cell repertoires in COVID-19. Sequenced by immunoSEQ multiplex PCR; TCRdb stores in-frame clones only, minus some. Seen here are a few hundred thousand clones, approximately 88% observed once, and the top ten hold under 7%. The sample was PBMCs or T cells enriched from blood (not recorded which). The receptors derive from a woman in her thirties or forties who had recovered from COVID-19.

This chain links TRBV7-2 with TRBJ1-5; D perhaps matches TRBD1 (5 bases). V dropped 2 bases and J dropped 4 bases, with 18 bases sitting between them. This CDR3 is 17 amino acids long. Germline V CDR1 and CDR2: SGHTA, FQGNSA. As DNA, the CDR3 is TGTGCCAGCAGCTTATCAATCAGGTTGCAGGGAAATCAGCCCCAGCATTTT. It encodes CASSLSIRLQGNQPQHF.

This sequence joins TRBV19 and TRBJ1-4, with a possible D match to TRBD1 (5 bases). Germline V lookup: CDR1 LNHDA, CDR2 SQIVND (reference sequence). The CDR3 runs 14 residues. V lost 3 bases to trimming and J lost 5 bases, with 10 bases between them. The CDR3 loop is CASSIDSLNEKLFF. DNA for the CDR3: TGTGCCAGTAGTATTGACAGCTTGAATGAAAAACTGTTTTTT.

V gene TRBV28 combines with J gene TRBJ2-7; 11 bases map to TRBD2. V lost 5 bases and J lost 1; bases outside the gene matches: 7. CDR3 length equals 16 residues. Germline values: CDR1 MDHEN, CDR2 SYDVKM. The CDR3: CASSPSLAGGSYEQYF. The CDR3 DNA reads as TGTGCCAGCAGTCCCTCCTTAGCGGGAGGGTCCTACGAGCAGTACTTC. Looking up the rest from reference TRBV28 and TRBJ2-7 gives the full variable domain: DVKVTQSSRYLVKRTGEKVFLECVQDMDHENMFWYRQDPGLGLRLIYFSYDVKMKEKGDIPEGYSVSREKKERFSLILESASTNQTSMYLCASSPSLAGGSYEQYFGPGTRLTVT.

The V and J genes are TRBV10-1 and TRBJ1-2; TRBD1 aligns across 8 bases. Germline assignment: CDR1 WNHNN and CDR2 SYGVQD (reference sequence). Losses at the gene ends were 6 bases for V and 4 bases for J; bases not matched to a gene: 13. The CDR3 loop spans 16 amino acids. The CDR3: CASSQSRDRTFYGYTF. In nucleotides, the CDR3 is TGCGCCAGCAGCCAATCTCGGGACAGGACTTTCTATGGCTACACCTTC.

The rearrangement uses TRBV4-1 and TRBJ2-1, with 7 positions matching TRBD2. The germline V gene has CDR1 MGHRA and CDR2 YSYEKL. The CDR3 consists of 13 residues. The V gene end was trimmed by 3 bases and the J gene end by 7 bases; junction bases not matched to a gene: 3. The chain's CDR3 is CASSQLAVNEQFF. Here the CDR3 DNA reads TGCGCCAGCAGCCAGCTAGCGGTGAATGAGCAGTTCTTC.

The chain has TRBV19 and TRBJ2-1; D is perhaps TRBD2 (6 bases). V was pared by 1 base and J by 8 bases, with 12 bases between. This CDR3 has 14 amino acids. The germline V gene has CDR1 LNHDA and CDR2 SQIVND (reference sequence). As DNA, the CDR3 is TGTGCCAGTAGTATAGTTGGGGAGGCCGATGAGCAGTTCTTC. Translated, it gives CASSIVGEADEQFF.